This is a list of T cell receptor beta chains from one sample in a study of shared clonotypes between healthy human individuals. Using immunoSEQ multiplex PCR, the repertoire was profiled, and TCRdb retains in-frame clones only, with some absent. Here the sample spans millions of clones, approximately 94% being singletons. Sequencing used naive CD8+ T cells sorted from blood. Source of these receptors: a young man in good health. Each CDR3 is given with its conserved first and last residue.

V: TRBV5-8; CDR3: CASSLVSGGVTDTQYF
V: TRBV18; CDR3: CASSSEEYYF
V: TRBV30; CDR3: CAWSAGSSYTGELFF
V: TRBV7-6; CDR3: CASSLAVGALTEAFF
V: TRBV28; CDR3: CASSLDRSSYNEQFF
V: TRBV7-9; CDR3: CASRSGTGVADTQYF
V: TRBV7-2; CDR3: CASSLFGTQQYF
V: TRBV7-9; CDR3: CASSPPTSGSTDTQYF
V: TRBV6-5; CDR3: CASSYGGGDTEAFF
V: TRBV6-4; CDR3: CASSEHLAGTDTQYF
V: TRBV9; CDR3: CASSGTGAVNYGYTF
V: TRBV25-1; CDR3: CASSEYGSSNSPLHF
V: TRBV29-1; CDR3: CSSGDSLGSGAFF
V: TRBV6-1; CDR3: CASSENLVPNTEAFF
V: TRBV30; CDR3: CAWNRNTEAFF
V: TRBV30; CDR3: CAWRQTSSYEQYF
V: TRBV7-9; CDR3: CASSLGRLYGYTF
V: TRBV7-8; CDR3: CASSAWTEGVGYEQYF
V: TRBV12-5; CDR3: CASGFGYVSNQPQHF
V: TRBV5-4; CDR3: CASTDGEETQYF
V: TRBV6-6; CDR3: CASSLGQTGLFETQYF
V: TRBV4-1; CDR3: CASSQLLAGDDYNEQFF
V: TRBV19; CDR3: CASSISTDTQYF
V: TRBV27; CDR3: CASSSRTGLAYEQYF
V: TRBV18; CDR3: CASSPSPGDEQYF
V: TRBV4-3; CDR3: CASSQDPVASSGNTIYF
V: TRBV4-3; CDR3: CASSQGSGVFF
V: TRBV28; CDR3: CASRGTNRDKPLNTEAFF
V: TRBV27; CDR3: CASSLSPGNIGYTF
V: TRBV12-5; CDR3: CASGLDGPNTEAFF
V: TRBV30; CDR3: CAWSVGYNEQFF
V: TRBV28; CDR3: CASSYQGQGDGTQYF
V: TRBV7-9; CDR3: CASSSPRATNEKLFF
V: TRBV18; CDR3: CASSPISAGSPYEQYF
V: TRBV27; CDR3: CATQGGADYGYTF
V: TRBV5-1; CDR3: CASSGTVGGSYNEQFF
V: TRBV4-1; CDR3: CASSQALAGSYEQYF
V: TRBV7-2; CDR3: CASSSDSQETQYF
V: TRBV6-1; CDR3: CASSEGSSTDTQYF
V: TRBV28; CDR3: CASSLIQETQYF
V: TRBV6-5; CDR3: CASSYTSGSGYTF
V: TRBV2; CDR3: CASSEASGSPPNTEAFF
V: TRBV7-9; CDR3: CASSLVPIQVAVGETQYF
V: TRBV30; CDR3: CSWLAGGPSYNEQFF
V: TRBV4-2; CDR3: CASSQALSMNTEAFF
V: TRBV13; CDR3: CASSLGGLFGQETQYF
V: TRBV6-5; CDR3: CASSNRALYEQYF
V: TRBV28; CDR3: CASSMGRRGPTDTQYF
V: TRBV14; CDR3: CASSQDPGGFYEQYF
V: TRBV10-2; CDR3: CASSEGPFSRETQYF
V: TRBV4-3; CDR3: CASSQDSGAYEQYF
V: TRBV15; CDR3: CATSRDPASRADTQYF
V: TRBV13; CDR3: CASSLQGQPQHF
V: TRBV7-2; CDR3: CASSLWTSGGYEQYF
V: TRBV11-2; CDR3: CASSTFYEQYF
V: TRBV2; CDR3: CASSALWTEENEQYF
V: TRBV13; CDR3: CASSLVEGAVNEQFF
V: TRBV27; CDR3: CASSPYGLAGAAFSYEQYF
V: TRBV7-8; CDR3: CASSASGDYEQFF